This TCR beta chain was observed in a study of blood T cell repertoires in COVID-19. From germline, CDR1 is SGHRS and CDR2 YFSETQ. Between the trimmed V and J ends, which lost 0 bases and 0 bases, there was a span of 18 bases. This CDR3 comprises 18 residues. The table came from immunoSEQ multiplex PCR; TCRdb's copy has only in-frame clones and leaves some out. The sample lists about 130,000 clones, around 86% seen once, with approximately 20% in the top ten. Clinical history as reported by participants underpinned cohort assignment. What was sequenced was PBMCs or T cells enriched from blood (not recorded which). The chain recombines TRBV5-1 with TRBJ1-1; no clear D. This TCR was sampled from a man aged 25 to 45 who had recovered from COVID-19. CDR3 region: CASSLDPGWAELNTEAFF. The CDR3 bases are TGCGCCAGCAGCTTGGACCCGGGGTGGGCTGAACTGAACACTGAAGCTTTCTTT.